This TCR beta chain was captured by sequencing in a study of T cell repertoires in cytomegalovirus infection. General study results and limits: Dominating the ex vivo response were TCR beta clonotypes that were CMV-specific and HLA-C-restricted.

TCRdb reprocessed the reads via MiXCR and lists one record per CDR3 protein. The sample gives approximately 730,000 distinct CDR3 sequences, 25% to 30% of which show up once; around 13% is in the top ten. The CDR3 has 15 amino acids. Germline trimming cut 5 bases from V and 4 bases from J; bases unmatched to any gene: 10. This clonotype was recorded a few times. Its cognate antigen is unknown. Sequenced material: cultured CD8+ T cells from PBMCs, taken from culture after CMV antigen stimulation. This sequence originates from a human donor in good health (CMV status not recorded). Some clones in this sample may be carry-over from other donors' samples. The chain combines TRBV12-3 or TRBV12-4 with TRBJ1-1; 7 bases are shared with TRBD1. The CDR3 sequence is CASSPGTARSTEAFF. The CDR3 nucleotides are TGTGCCAGCAGTCCAGGGACAGCCAGAAGCACTGAAGCTTTCTTT.